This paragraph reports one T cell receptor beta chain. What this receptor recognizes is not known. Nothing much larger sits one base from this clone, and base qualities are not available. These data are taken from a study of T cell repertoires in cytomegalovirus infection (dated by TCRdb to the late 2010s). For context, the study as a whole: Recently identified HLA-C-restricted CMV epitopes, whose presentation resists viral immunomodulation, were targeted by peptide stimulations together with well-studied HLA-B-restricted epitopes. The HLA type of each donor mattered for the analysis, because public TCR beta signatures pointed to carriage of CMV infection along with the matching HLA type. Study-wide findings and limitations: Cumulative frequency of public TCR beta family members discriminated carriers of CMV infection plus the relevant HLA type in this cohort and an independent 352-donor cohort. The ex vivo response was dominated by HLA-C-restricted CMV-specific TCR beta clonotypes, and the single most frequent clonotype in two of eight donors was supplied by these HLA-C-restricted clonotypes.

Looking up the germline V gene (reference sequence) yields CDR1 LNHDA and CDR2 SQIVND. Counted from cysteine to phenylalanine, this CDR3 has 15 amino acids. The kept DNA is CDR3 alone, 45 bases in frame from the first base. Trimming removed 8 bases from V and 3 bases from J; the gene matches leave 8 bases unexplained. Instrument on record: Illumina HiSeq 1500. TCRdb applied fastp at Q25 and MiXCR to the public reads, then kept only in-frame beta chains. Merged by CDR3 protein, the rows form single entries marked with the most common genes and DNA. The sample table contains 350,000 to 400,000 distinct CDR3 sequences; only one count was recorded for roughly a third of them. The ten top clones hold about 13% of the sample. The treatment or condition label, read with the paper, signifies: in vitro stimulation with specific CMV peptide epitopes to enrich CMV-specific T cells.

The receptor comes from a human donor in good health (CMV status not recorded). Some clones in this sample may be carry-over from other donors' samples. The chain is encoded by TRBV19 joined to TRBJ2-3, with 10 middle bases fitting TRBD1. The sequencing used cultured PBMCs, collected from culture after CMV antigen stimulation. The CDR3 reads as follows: CASAGGTGETDTQYF. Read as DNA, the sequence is TGTGCCAGTGCCGGTGGGACAGGGGAAACAGATACGCAGTATTTT.